These 23 T cell receptor beta chains were sequenced from one sample in a study of T cells after yellow fever vaccination. TCRdb called the 5' RACE reads again in MiXCR, with one record for every CDR3 protein. The sample carries fewer than 350,000 distinct CDR3 sequences, 3.5% to 5% recorded once. The specimen was PBMCs, collected 15 days after the yellow fever booster vaccination. All receptors come from a man younger than 35 who received the YFV17D yellow fever vaccine.

This clonotype was detected a few times. This chain uses TRBV7-2 with TRBJ1-2; weak D call: TRBD1 (6 bases). Germline V gene lookup returns CDR1 SGHTA and CDR2 FQGNSA. The CDR3 totals 15 residues. Deletions cut 7 bases from V and 0 bases from J, with 15 bases between. The CDR3 reads CASTFSGGTNYGYTF. CDR3 nucleotides: TGTGCCAGCACCTTCTCGGGGGGCACTAACTATGGCTACACCTTC.

This clonotype came up a few times. As DNA, the CDR3 is TGTGCCAGCAGTGAAGGGTCCAGGGCCCCTCGAGGCTACACCTTC. This sequence encodes CASSEGSRAPRGYTF. J is TRBJ1-2 and V is TRBV2, with a tentative D call TRBD1 (5 bases). Trimming stripped 1 base from V and 8 bases from J, with 17 bases between. Germline V gene data show CDR1 as SNHLY and CDR2 as FYNNEI. The CDR3 has 15 residues.

This clonotype was counted only a few times. This chain uses TRBV4-3 with TRBJ2-7; D is perhaps TRBD2 (7 bases). Germline V CDR1 and CDR2: LGHNA, YSLEER. This CDR3 contains 16 residues. V lost 1 base to trimming and J lost 4 bases, with 17 bases between them. The CDR3 coding sequence is TGCGCCAGCAGCCAAGGGCCAGGGGAGGGCCCGTACGAGCAGTACGTC. Translation: CASSQGPGEGPYEQYV.

This clonotype was recorded at least ten times. This CDR3 is CASSVGGQGFAGELFF. The CDR3 bases are TGTGCCAGCAGCGTAGGAGGACAGGGGTTTGCCGGGGAGCTGTTTTTT. The J gene is TRBJ2-2, the V gene TRBV9, with TRBD1 matching 9 bases. This CDR3 has 16 residues. Germline CDR1 SGDLS, CDR2 YYNGEE. Trimming at V came to 0 bases and at J to 6 bases, leaving 6 bases not matched to a gene.

Details on this clonotype: This may stem from a read error, because a much larger clone lies one nucleotide away. The chain joins TRBV7-2 to TRBJ2-1, with 12 positions matching TRBD1. This CDR3 has 15 amino acids. The germline CDR1 and CDR2 sequences are SGHTA and FQGNSA. CDR3 coding DNA: TGTGCCAGCAGCTTCATGGGACAGGGGGCGAATGAGCATTTCTTC. Translated, it gives CASSFMGQGANEHFF.

In this sample, this clonotype turned up a few times. The gene calls are TRBV7-2 and TRBJ1-5; D uncertain. Germline loops: CDR1 SGHTA, CDR2 FQGNSA. The CDR3 consists of 17 residues. V was shortened by 5 bases and J by 3 bases, with 20 bases between the two germline ends. The CDR3 loop is CASSPRTDEVPNQPQHF. CDR3 DNA: TGTGCCAGCAGCCCCCGGACGGATGAGGTCCCCAATCAGCCCCAGCATTTT.

In this sample, this clonotype turned up many times. The chain couples TRBV25-1 to TRBJ2-4; 9 nucleotides align to TRBD1. The trim removed 2 bases at V and 4 bases at J, leaving 3 bases unmatched. Germline CDR1 reads MGHDK; CDR2 reads SYGVNS. CDR3 length equals 15 residues. The DNA for the CDR3 is TGTGCCAGCAGTGAAGCCGGGACAGGGAAAAACATTCAGTACTTC. Its translation is CASSEAGTGKNIQYF.

This clonotype was seen many times. The V gene is TRBV5-1, the J gene TRBJ2-5, with TRBD1 matching 7 bases. The CDR3 runs 14 residues. Trimming removed 4 bases from V and 6 bases from J; junction bases left unmatched: 9. From germline, CDR1 is SGHRS and CDR2 YFSETQ. The CDR3: CASSATGTGQTQYF. The CDR3 DNA reads TGCGCCAGCAGCGCGACAGGGACGGGCCAGACCCAGTACTTC.

This clonotype appeared many times. An end of the junction does not agree with germline; a read error may underlie this. This rearrangement joins TRBV4-2 to TRBJ2-7; TRBD1 aligns across 7 bases. Germline-derived CDR1 and CDR2 are LGHNA and YNFKEQ. The CDR3 consists of 15 residues. The CDR3, as DNA: TGTGCCAGCAGACAAGTGCCAGGGGGACCCTACGAGCAGTACTTC. It encodes CASRQVPGGPYEQYF.

There are a few counts of this clonotype. The chain has TRBV7-2 and TRBJ2-5, with D perhaps given as TRBD1 or TRBD2 (6 bases each). The CDR3 is 16 residues long. Germline V gene lookup returns CDR1 SGHTA and CDR2 FQGNSA. Trimming took 5 bases from V and 3 from J, leaving 19 bases between them. CDR3 in amino acids: CASSQHGPGAEETQYF. The CDR3 DNA reads as TGTGCCAGCAGCCAACACGGCCCGGGGGCGGAAGAGACCCAGTACTTC.

This clonotype came up many times. The CDR3 spells CSARRGGDEQFF. CDR3 in DNA: TGCAGTGCTAGGCGGGGTGGCGATGAGCAGTTCTTC. The chain recombines TRBV20-1 with TRBJ2-1; tentatively, D is TRBD2 (6 bases). Between the trimmed V and J ends, which lost 3 bases and 8 bases, there was a span of 11 bases. CDR3 size: 12 residues. Per germline, CDR1 DFQATT and CDR2 SNEGSKA (reference sequence).

CDR3 DNA sequence: TGCGCCAGCAGCTTCGACAGTCCCTACGAGCAGTACTTC. This translates into CASSFDSPYEQYF. The chain links TRBV5-1 to TRBJ2-7, with D possibly TRBD1 on 5 matching bases. The CDR3 sequence is 13 residues long. Trimming left V 2 bases short and J 2 bases short, with 8 bases between. Germline CDR1 and CDR2: SGHRS and YFSETQ. The full variable domain, in which reference TRBV5-1 and TRBJ2-7 provide the parts outside the CDR3, is KAGVTQTPRYLIKTRGQQVTLSCSPISGHRSVSWYQQTPGQGLQFLFEYFSETQRNKGNFPGRFSGRQFSNSRSEMNVSTLELGDSALYLCASSFDSPYEQYFGPGTRLTVT.

This clonotype was detected only a few times. The chain combines TRBV4-1 with TRBJ2-4, with 8 nucleotides matching TRBD1. Germline CDR1 reads MGHRA; CDR2 reads YSYEKL. V lost 3 bases to trimming and J lost 8 bases; unmatched junction nucleotides: 6. CDR3 size: 14 residues. Written as DNA, the CDR3 is TGCGCCAGCAGCCAGAAAGACAGGGGCGACATTCAGTACTTC. Translating gives CASSQKDRGDIQYF.

This clonotype has a count of ten or more. J is TRBJ2-7 and V is TRBV29-1; 7 nucleotides align to TRBD1. Per the germline V gene, CDR1 is SQVTM and CDR2 is ANQGSEA. The CDR3 totals 15 residues. The V segment lost 1 base and the J segment 4 bases; nucleotides outside the gene matches: 10. The CDR3: CSVEGLGDREYEQYF. The CDR3 DNA reads as TGCAGCGTTGAAGGGTTGGGGGACAGAGAATACGAGCAGTACTTC.

Many counts were recorded for this clonotype. J is TRBJ2-1 and V is TRBV20-1; 7 nucleotides align to TRBD2. The CDR3 has 16 residues. Germline CDR1 is DFQATT and CDR2 is SNEGSKA (reference sequence). The ends lost 2 bases at V and 4 bases at J; junction bases unmatched: 11. The CDR3 sequence: CSARWSQRGAYNEQFF. The CDR3 nucleotides are TGCAGTGCTAGATGGTCTCAGCGGGGAGCTTACAATGAGCAGTTCTTC.

This clonotype was found many times. This chain uses TRBV10-3 with TRBJ2-3; TRBD2 agrees at 9 bases. The CDR3 sequence is 14 residues long. Germline V gene lookup returns CDR1 ENHRY and CDR2 SYGVKD. V dropped 9 bases and J dropped 0; count of bases not matched to a gene: 4. The CDR3 DNA is TGTGCCATGAGACTAGCGGCTAGCACAGATACGCAGTATTTT. Translating it yields CAMRLAASTDTQYF.

To note about this clonotype: Given the absence of the conserved phenylalanine or tryptophan at the CDR3 end, a read error is likely. This chain joins TRBV5-1 and TRBJ1-1; possibly TRBD1 for D (6 bases). Germline CDR1 and CDR2: SGHRS and YFSETQ. V was trimmed by 0 bases and J by 1 base, leaving 13 bases between them. There are 16 residues in the CDR3. Here the CDR3 DNA reads TGCGCCAGCAGCTTGGCCCCGGGGGCGAGGAACACTGAAGCTTTCTCT. The encoded protein is CASSLAPGARNTEAFS.

This clonotype was observed at least ten times. The V call is TRBV6-5, the J call TRBJ2-2; 11 nucleotides match TRBD2. V lost 2 bases, J lost 4 bases, and 6 bases stayed unmatched. Per the germline V gene, CDR1 is MNHEY and CDR2 is SVGAGI. The CDR3 has 17 residues. DNA for the CDR3: TGTGCCAGCAGTTACGTTAGCGGGGGGGTAGGCACCGGGGAGCTGTTTTTT. This codes for CASSYVSGGVGTGELFF.

This clonotype was detected many times. The rearrangement uses TRBV7-8 and TRBJ2-7, with 10 bases identical to TRBD1. This CDR3 is built from 18 residues. CDR1 and CDR2 from the germline V gene are SGHVS and FQNEAQ. After removal of 3 bases from V and 0 bases from J, the junction contained 11 bases not matched to a gene. The CDR3 region is CASSFSGQGSHPSYEQYV. The CDR3 DNA reads TGTGCCAGCAGCTTCTCGGGACAGGGGTCCCACCCCTCCTACGAGCAGTACGTC.

The rearrangement joins TRBV7-9 to TRBJ2-1; a weak D match, TRBD2 (6 bases). The CDR3 contains 16 residues. Germline V gene data show CDR1 as SEHNR and CDR2 as FQNEAQ (reference sequence). Trimming left V 5 bases short and J 5 bases short, with 19 bases between. The DNA of the CDR3 is TGTGCCAGCAGCCCGCGGGGTAGTTCGGCCCACAATGAGCAGTTCTTC. It specifies CASSPRGSSAHNEQFF.

This chain links TRBV20-1 with TRBJ2-1, with 13 bases aligning to TRBD2. Trimming removed 2 bases from V and 5 bases from J; junction bases left unmatched: 3. CDR1 and CDR2 (germline): DFQATT, SNEGSKA (reference sequence). CDR3 length equals 15 residues. CDR3 bases: TGCAGTGCTAGAAGGGGACTAGCGGGAAACAATGAGCAGTTCTTC. It yields the protein CSARRGLAGNNEQFF.

This clonotype was seen many times. The chain joins TRBV5-1 to TRBJ2-7; 14 bases agree with TRBD2. Germline V gene sequence: CDR1 SGHRS, CDR2 YFSETQ. V lost 2 bases to trimming and J lost 6 bases; unmatched junction nucleotides: 13. This CDR3 comprises 18 residues. Written as DNA, the CDR3 is TGCGCCAGCAGCTTATTCTGGACTAGCGGGGGGACTCCTTCCGAGCAGTACTTC. It is translated as CASSLFWTSGGTPSEQYF.

This clonotype was picked up many times. V and J are TRBV24-1 and TRBJ2-2, with 8 positions matching TRBD1. CDR1 is KGHDR, CDR2 SFDVKD, per germline. The CDR3 sequence is 16 residues long. V was clipped by 5 bases and J by 4 bases; unmatched bases: 8. The CDR3 DNA sequence: TGTGCCACCAGTGCCACGCAAGGACAGGGCACCGGGGAGCTGTTTTTT. Residues: CATSATQGQGTGELFF.